These 18 T cell receptor beta chains originate from one sample sequenced in a study of OX40 agonist ivuxolimab in advanced cancers. Using immunoSEQ multiplex PCR, the repertoire was profiled, and TCRdb retains in-frame clones only, with some absent. This table has tens of thousands of clones, roughly 83% appearing once. The sample was CD4+ or CD8+ T cells sorted from blood, taken in a trial of the OX40 agonist ivuxolimab. The receptors derive from an adult with an advanced solid tumor such as melanoma, head and neck, liver or kidney cancer.

V and J are TRBV4-1 and TRBJ2-4; no definite D call. Germline CDR1 and CDR2: MGHRA and YSYEKL. This CDR3 has 14 amino acids. Deletions cut 0 bases from V and 0 bases from J, with 3 bases between. CDR3 coding DNA: TGCGCCAGCAGCCAAGATCTAGCCAAAAACATTCAGTACTTC. Its translation is CASSQDLAKNIQYF.

The chain employs TRBV7-6 and TRBJ1-3; 7 bases match TRBD1. Trimming at V came to 5 bases and at J to 0 bases, leaving 4 bases not matched to a gene. Germline V gene sequence: CDR1 SGHVS, CDR2 FNYEAQ. This CDR3 is 15 amino acids long. CDR3 coding DNA: TGTGCCAGCAGCGAATCAGGGGGCTCTGGAAACACCATATATTTT. This translates into CASSESGGSGNTIYF.

This clone was seen once. The chain is built from TRBV7-3 and TRBJ2-3; TRBD2 agrees at 7 bases. CDR1 is SGHTA, CDR2 FQGTGA, per germline. The length of the CDR3 is 16 residues. V trimming: 6 bases; J trimming: 2 bases; junction bases outside the gene matches: 11. CDR3 loop: CASSSLEGGYTDTQYF. The CDR3 bases are TGTGCCAGCAGTTCACTGGAGGGAGGGTACACAGATACGCAGTATTTT. Full variable domain (rest looked up from reference TRBV7-3 and TRBJ2-3): GAGVSQTPSNKVTEKGKYVELRCDPISGHTALYWYRQSLGQGPEFLIYFQGTGAADDSGLPNDRFFAVRPEGSVSTLKIQRTERGDSAVYLCASSSLEGGYTDTQYFGPGTRLTVL.

This chain joins TRBV9 and TRBJ2-7; 10 bases match TRBD2. The CDR3 is 15 amino acids. Germline-derived CDR1 and CDR2 are SGDLS and YYNGEE. With V trimmed by 4 bases and J by 1 base, 5 bases remained unmatched. The CDR3 coding sequence is TGTGCCAGCAGCCCCAGCGGGGGGGTATCCTACGAGCAGTACTTC. Translated: CASSPSGGVSYEQYF.

The gene calls are TRBV7-6 and TRBJ2-3; D is unclear. Germline values: CDR1 SGHVS, CDR2 FNYEAQ. V lost 2 bases, J lost 7 bases, and 19 bases lay in between. The CDR3 has 16 residues. The CDR3 loop is CASSLSVGMDRNTQYF. The DNA for the CDR3 is TGTGCCAGCAGCTTAAGTGTAGGGATGGATCGTAATACGCAGTATTTT. Based on the CDR3 plus reference TRBV7-6 and TRBJ2-3, the full variable domain is GAGVSQSPRYKVTKRGQDVALRCDPISGHVSLYWYRQALGQGPEFLTYFNYEAQQDKSGLPNDRFSAERPEGSISTLTIQRTEQRDSAMYRCASSLSVGMDRNTQYFGPGTRLTVL.

The rearrangement joins TRBV30 to TRBJ2-5; 10 bases line up with TRBD1. The CDR3 has 14 amino acids. Germline CDR1 GTSNPN, CDR2 SVGIG (reference sequence). J gave up 5 bases and V 5 bases, and 8 bases lay outside the gene matches. The CDR3 protein is CAWLRDRGLETQYF. DNA for the CDR3: TGTGCCTGGCTCCGGGACAGGGGCCTGGAGACCCAGTACTTC.

This sequence joins TRBV6-5 and TRBJ1-1, with D hard to call. CDR3 length equals 14 residues. V dropped 3 bases and J dropped 2 bases, with 10 bases sitting between them. CDR1 and CDR2 from the germline V gene are MNHEY and SVGAGI. The CDR3 loop is CASSYEASNTEAFF. The CDR3 bases are TGTGCCAGCAGTTATGAGGCGTCCAACACTGAAGCTTTCTTT.

This clone was detected only once. The chain has TRBV6-5 and TRBJ1-5, with D perhaps matching TRBD1 (5 bases). V lost 2 bases and J 6 bases, leaving 11 bases between the germline ends. Germline CDR1 is MNHEY and CDR2 is SVGAGI. The CDR3 extends over 14 amino acids. The CDR3 sequence: CASSYGQGVQPQHF. CDR3 nucleotides: TGTGCCAGCAGTTACGGGCAGGGTGTTCAGCCCCAGCATTTT.

This clone was detected a few times. The V gene is TRBV4-3, the J gene TRBJ1-4, with D perhaps TRBD1 (5 bases). CDR1 LGHNA and CDR2 YSLEER come from the germline V gene. V dropped 2 bases and J dropped 3 bases, with 10 bases sitting between them. The CDR3 extends over 15 amino acids. Here the CDR3 DNA reads TGCGCCAGCAGCCAAAGCGACAGCCCTAATGAAAAACTGTTTTTT. Translation: CASSQSDSPNEKLFF.

The chain uses TRBV30 and TRBJ2-5, with TRBD1 identical over 12 bases. The CDR3 runs to 14 residues. V lost 5 bases, J lost 5 bases, and 6 bases stayed unmatched. CDR1 and CDR2 from the germline V gene are GTSNPN and SVGIG (reference sequence). The CDR3 is CAWSGTGGLETQYF. CDR3 DNA: TGTGCCTGGTCCGGGACAGGGGGCTTGGAGACCCAGTACTTC.

The V gene is TRBV27, the J gene TRBJ2-5; 9 positions agree with TRBD2. Losses at the gene ends were 6 bases for V and 5 bases for J; bases not matched to a gene: 13. CDR3 length: 16 residues. Germline CDR1 reads MNHEY; CDR2 reads SMNVEV (reference sequence). The CDR3 protein is CASSSRRGLAWETQYF. In DNA, the CDR3 is TGTGCCAGCAGCTCCCGGAGGGGACTAGCTTGGGAGACCCAGTACTTC.

The CDR3: CASSEGPGGNTEAFF. Here the CDR3 DNA reads TGCGCCAGCAGTGAAGGCCCAGGGGGGAACACTGAAGCTTTCTTT. The chain couples TRBV10-1 to TRBJ1-1; 7 bases fit TRBD1. Germline values: CDR1 WNHNN, CDR2 SYGVQD (reference sequence). J was trimmed by 1 base and V by 3 bases; bases with no gene match: 5. The CDR3 length is 15 residues.

The rearrangement joins TRBV5-5 to TRBJ2-1; weak D call: TRBD1 (5 bases). The ends were cut back, 4 bases at V and 2 bases at J, with 13 bases in the middle. This CDR3 is built from 15 residues. CDR1 and CDR2 (germline): SGHKS, YYEKEE (reference sequence). CDR3 amino acids: CASSGEGAAYNEQFF. CDR3 coding DNA: TGTGCCAGCAGCGGAGAAGGGGCTGCCTACAATGAGCAGTTCTTC.

The V gene is TRBV7-9, the J gene TRBJ1-1; TRBD1 agrees at 10 bases. Germline CDR1 SEHNR, CDR2 FQNEAQ (reference sequence). CDR3 length: 14 amino acids. J lost 5 bases, V lost 5 bases, and 5 bases had no gene match. The CDR3, as DNA: TGTGCCAGCAGCGAGGACAGGGGGAATACTGAAGCTTTCTTT. This translates into CASSEDRGNTEAFF.

The rearrangement uses TRBV4-3 and TRBJ2-1; no definite D call. CDR1 and CDR2 (germline): LGHNA, YSLEER. The CDR3 has 15 amino acids. V gave up 0 bases and J gave up 2 bases, with 8 bases separating them. CDR3 in amino acids: CASSQEGRTYNEQFF. The CDR3 bases are TGCGCCAGCAGCCAAGAAGGAAGGACCTACAATGAGCAGTTCTTC.

The chain recombines TRBV15 with TRBJ2-2; TRBD2 matches 10 bases. V trimming: 4 bases; J trimming: 1 base; junction bases outside the gene matches: 3. Germline lookup yields CDR1 LNHNV and CDR2 YYDKDF (reference sequence). There are 16 residues in the CDR3. The CDR3 sequence is CATSTLAGGNTGELFF. The CDR3 bases are TGTGCCACCAGCACTTTAGCGGGGGGGAACACCGGGGAGCTGTTTTTT.

The gene calls are TRBV19 and TRBJ2-1; D gene unclear. This CDR3 has 12 residues. Germline V gene data show CDR1 as LNHDA and CDR2 as SQIVND (reference sequence). The V gene lost 11 bases and the J gene lost 1 base, with 9 bases spanning the gap. The CDR3 spells CASRGSYNEQFF. The DNA for the CDR3 is TGTGCCTCCAGAGGATCCTACAATGAGCAGTTCTTC. Supplemented by reference TRBV19 and TRBJ2-1, the full variable domain reads DGGITQSPKYLFRKEGQNVTLSCEQNLNHDAMYWYRQDPGQGLRLIYYSQIVNDFQKGDIAEGYSVSREKKESFPLTVTSAQKNPTAFYLCASRGSYNEQFFGPGTRLTVL.

This clone occurred a few times. The chain uses TRBV28 and TRBJ2-1; 8 positions match TRBD1. Germline V gives CDR1 MDHEN, CDR2 SYDVKM. The CDR3 is 19 amino acids. V lost 5 bases, J lost 2 bases, and 17 bases stayed unmatched. This CDR3 reads CASSLGQGIIGNTYNEQFF. DNA for the CDR3: TGTGCCAGCAGTCTAGGACAGGGTATTATCGGAAACACCTACAATGAGCAGTTCTTC.